Included here is one T cell receptor (beta chain) sequence, with context. The target antigen is unknown. Extracted RNA was reverse transcribed, and the resulting cDNA served as sequencing template. Method: immunoSEQ multiplex PCR; TCRdb's copy keeps in-frame clones and lacks some. There are roughly 120,000 clones in the sample; under 60% occur only once, and over 9% lies in the top ten. The treatment is: oral pan-JAK inhibitor, 5-10 mg twice daily. The data stem from a study of CD8+ T cells in alopecia areata. The germline V gene has CDR1 SQVTM and CDR2 ANQGSEA. Trimming stripped 1 base from V and 0 bases from J, with 7 bases between. The length of the CDR3 is 13 residues. The study's findings and limits: Scalp clonality dropped significantly under tofacitinib, as did expanded CD8+ top-100 clones. TCR sharing was clearer in mice than between patients, perhaps partly owing to patient HLA diversity. Persistence in scalp and blood during tofacitinib was observed for many expanded lesional clones.

The sequence derives from a human donor with alopecia areata. This sample comprised CD8+ T cells sorted from blood, obtained at week 24, from a patient treated with tofacitinib. This chain connects TRBV29-1 to TRBJ2-7; weak D call: TRBD2 (6 bases). This chain's CDR3 is CSVEVADSYEQYF. For the CDR3, the DNA is TGCAGCGTTGAAGTAGCGGACTCCTACGAGCAGTACTTC.